This T cell receptor (beta chain) was documented in a study of shared clonotypes between healthy human individuals. Study-level information: Per donor, CD8 memory used one plate, CD8 naive used two, CD4 memory used three and CD4 naive used three.

Positively selected for CCR7, the CD45RO-negative cells used as naive CD8 cells excluded terminally differentiated effector memory CD45RA+ cells. This clone is a singleton in its sample. The CDR3 length is 15 residues. Trimming left V 4 bases short and J 0 bases short, with 12 bases between. The germline gives CDR1 MNHEY, CDR2 SMNVEV (reference sequence). An assay was performed, and its level was deep. The method was immunoSEQ multiplex PCR; TCRdb's version includes in-frame clones alone and lacks a portion of them. This table holds around 2,100,000 clones, about 95% found once. The V and J genes are TRBV27 and TRBJ1-1; unclear D gene. The sequencing input was naive CD8+ T cells sorted from blood. The clonotype was recovered from a man younger than 30 in good health. This CDR3 is CASSYAAGLNTEAFF. CDR3 sequence (DNA): TGTGCCAGCAGTTATGCCGCCGGGTTGAACACTGAAGCTTTCTTT.